This TCR beta chain was identified in a study of blood T cell repertoires in COVID-19. In the study overall: Samples of COVID-19 (acute and convalescent) were obtained from the United States, Italy and Spain.

J lost 4 bases, V lost 4 bases, and 8 bases had no gene match. The CDR3 sequence is 15 residues long. Germline values: CDR1 MNHEY, CDR2 SVGEGT. In the study's own analysis: The authors estimated nucleated cell counts from reference gene primer amplification. Sequencing was performed with immunoSEQ multiplex PCR; in TCRdb, only in-frame clones are kept and a portion is missing. D and trimming were read from the DNA, whereas the V and J calls and clone size are those reported in that table. This table has approximately 300,000 clones, around 83% appearing once. This sequence joins TRBV6-2 or TRBV6-3 and TRBJ2-7, with 9 bases matching TRBD2. This receptor was taken from a woman aged 50 to 60 with acute or convalescent COVID-19. Sequenced input: peripheral blood. DNA for the CDR3: TGTGCCAGCAGTTCTCTTCGACTAGCGGTTTACGAGCAGTACGTC. This gives the protein CASSSLRLAVYEQYV.